This T cell receptor (beta chain) was obtained from a study of human T cells and chemical hapten exposure. For the study at large: Readings were taken at 6 days from patch tests that had applied 0.01% DPC to the upper back.

The CDR3 runs to 12 residues. With 7 bases removed from V and 7 bases from J, the gap between germline ends came to 11 bases. The germline CDR1 and CDR2 sequences are MNHEY and SVGEGT. As regards this clonotype: Its antigen is currently unknown.

The library tagged each cDNA molecule with unique molecular identifiers. TCRdb re-called the RACE reads with MiXCR, one entry per CDR3 protein. The table lists tens of thousands of distinct CDR3 sequences, over 7.5% of them singletons. Broader study findings: There was a positive correlation between PT1 expanded TCR counts and patch test score.

Time point: patch test 3, about 24 weeks after DPC sensitization. Treatment: therapeutic diphenylcyclopropenone sensitization with weekly scalp DPC. Total RNA was extracted from unfractionated whole blood. Donors, patients with alopecia ranging from 18 to 70 years old and judged suitable for DPC, provided samples. The starting material was whole blood, obtained in connection with sensitization to the hapten diphenylcyclopropenone (DPC). This clonotype was obtained from a man in his fifties with alopecia areata. Some clones in this sample may be carry-over from other donors' samples. The rearrangement uses TRBV6-2 or TRBV6-3 and TRBJ2-1; tentative D call: TRBD1 (5 bases). CDR3: CASTLGANEQFF. The DNA for the CDR3 is TGTGCCAGCACTCTTGGGGCGAATGAGCAGTTCTTC.